The rows below give T cell receptor beta chains drawn from one sample of a study of blood T cell repertoires in COVID-19. Libraries were prepared by immunoSEQ multiplex PCR; TCRdb keeps only in-frame clonotypes and omits some of them. The sample lists approximately 120,000 clones, 80% to 90% seen once, with 5.9% in the top ten. The source material was peripheral blood. The receptors derive from an elderly man with active or convalescent COVID-19. CDR3s include the opening cysteine and the closing phenylalanine or tryptophan. Fields, in order: J gene, V gene, clone size, D gene, CDR3 protein, CDR3 DNA. A D gene is named only where the DNA matches it firmly. Size tells how often a clone was seen (once, few, many) or the class of an expanded clone, and some rows leave it out.

>TRBJ1-3|TRBV11-2|NA|NA
CASSFGRAAGNTIYF
TGTGCCAGCAGCTTTGGGCGGGCAGCTGGAAACACCATATATTTT
>TRBJ2-2|TRBV23-1|few|TRBD1
CASRGQGGTGELFF
TGCGCCAGTCGAGGACAGGGTGGGACCGGGGAGCTGTTTTTT
>TRBJ1-4|TRBV18|NA|NA
CASSPGATNEKLFF
TGTGCCAGCTCACCAGGAGCGACTAATGAAAAACTGTTTTTT
>TRBJ2-3|TRBV7-3|NA|TRBD2
CASSPRGRGTTDTQYF
TGTGCCAGCAGCCCTCGTGGGCGGGGGACCACAGATACGCAGTATTTT
>TRBJ2-5|TRBV19|once|NA
CASSITGGTQETQYF
TGTGCCAGTAGTATTACGGGGGGCACCCAAGAGACCCAGTACTTC
>TRBJ1-2|TRBV28|NA|NA
CASAGYTYGYTF
TGTGCCAGCGCAGGGTATACCTATGGCTACACCTTC
>TRBJ1-1|TRBV5-1|NA|TRBD1
CASSLDRGGTEAFF
TGCGCCAGCAGCTTGGACAGGGGAGGCACTGAAGCTTTCTTT
>TRBJ2-7|TRBV18|NA|NA
CASSPRQGGDYEQYF
TGTGCCAGCTCACCTCGACAGGGCGGGGACTACGAGCAGTACTTC
>TRBJ2-1|TRBV3-1/TRBV3-2|NA|TRBD2
CASSQEGLAGGPGEQFF
TGTGCCAGCAGCCAAGAAGGACTAGCGGGGGGGCCCGGTGAGCAGTTCTTC
>TRBJ2-3|TRBV6-6|NA|TRBD1
CASSPSLGGYTDTQYF
TGTGCCAGCAGCCCCTCACTAGGGGGCTACACAGATACGCAGTATTTT
>TRBJ2-5|TRBV5-6|NA|NA
CASSLGSLETQYF
TGTGCCAGCAGCTTGGGTTCGTTGGAGACCCAGTACTTC
>TRBJ2-3|TRBV5-1|NA|NA
CASSSTYTDTQYF
TGCGCCAGCAGCTCCACATACACAGATACGCAGTATTTT
>TRBJ2-1|TRBV24-1|NA|NA
CATREGSYEQFF
TGTGCCACCAGGGAGGGAAGTTATGAGCAGTTCTTC
>TRBJ1-2|TRBV5-6|NA|TRBD1
CASSDRRGSHYGYTF
TGTGCCAGCAGCGACCGCAGGGGGTCTCACTATGGCTACACCTTC
>TRBJ2-7|TRBV19|once|TRBD1
CASSAGQGYEQYF
TGTGCCAGTAGTGCAGGACAGGGCTACGAGCAGTACTTC
>TRBJ2-5|TRBV11-2|NA|NA
CASSLGETQYF
TGTGCCAGCAGCTTGGGCGAGACCCAGTACTTC
>TRBJ2-1|TRBV19|NA|TRBD2
CASSTIGPGGAYNEQFF
TGTGCCAGTAGTACAATAGGGCCGGGGGGGGCCTACAATGAGCAGTTCTTC
>TRBJ1-1|TRBV2|NA|NA
CASSERAGVNTEAFF
TGTGCCAGCAGTGAAAGGGCAGGGGTGAACACTGAAGCTTTCTTT
>TRBJ1-5|TRBV19|NA|NA
CASSNQRQDPTLSNQPQHF
TGTGCCAGTAGTAACCAGAGACAGGATCCGACCCTTAGCAATCAGCCCCAGCATTTT
>TRBJ2-5|TRBV7-6|NA|NA
CASSLRLAETQYF
TGTGCCAGCAGCTTACGCCTAGCAGAGACCCAGTACTTC
>TRBJ1-2|TRBV30|NA|TRBD1
CAWNLKGAQGYTF
TGTGCCTGGAATCTGAAGGGGGCTCAAGGCTACACCTTC
>TRBJ1-3|TRBV27|NA|NA
CASRQGGSGNTIYF
TGTGCCAGCAGACAAGGGGGTTCTGGAAACACCATATATTTT
>TRBJ1-3|TRBV15|NA|NA
CATSRSRFSGNTIYF
TGTGCCACCAGCAGATCCAGGTTCTCTGGAAACACCATATATTTT
>TRBJ1-2|TRBV21-1|NA|NA
CASSKGGQALNGYTF
TGTGCCAGCAGCAAAGGGGGACAGGCCTTAAATGGCTACACCTTC
>TRBJ1-4|TRBV5-1|NA|TRBD1
CASSLAGTDEKLFF
TGCGCCAGCAGCTTGGCCGGGACAGACGAAAAACTGTTTTTT
>TRBJ1-1|TRBV6-2/TRBV6-3|NA|NA
CASSSMDSAFEAFF
TGTGCCAGCAGCTCCATGGACAGTGCCTTTGAAGCTTTCTTT
>TRBJ2-1|TRBV9|NA|NA
CASSVRPGGGPNNEQFF
TGTGCCAGCAGCGTGAGGCCCGGCGGGGGCCCAAACAATGAGCAGTTCTTC
>TRBJ1-2|TRBV2|NA|TRBD1
CASTYGQGSEGYTF
TGTGCCAGCACATATGGACAGGGGAGTGAGGGCTACACCTTC
>TRBJ2-3|TRBV3-1/TRBV3-2|NA|TRBD1
CASSPGQGGTQYF
TGTGCCAGCAGCCCCGGACAGGGGGGTACGCAGTATTTT
>TRBJ1-1|TRBV6-1|NA|NA
CASSAARGTEAFF
TGTGCCAGCAGTGCAGCCAGGGGAACTGAAGCTTTCTTT
>TRBJ1-6|TRBV3-1/TRBV3-2|NA|NA
CASSQAGESLHF
TGTGCCAGCAGCCAGGCAGGGGAATCCCTCCACTTT
>TRBJ1-5|TRBV4-3|NA|NA
CASSQTGINQPQHF
TGCGCCAGCAGCCAAACCGGGATCAATCAGCCCCAGCATTTT
>TRBJ2-1|TRBV5-8|NA|NA
CASRLWGKEQFF
TGTGCCAGCAGACTCTGGGGCAAGGAGCAGTTCTTC
>TRBJ1-3|TRBV5-1|few|NA
CASSSDSNTIYF
TGCGCCAGCAGCTCTGACTCAAACACCATATATTTT
>TRBJ1-2|TRBV2|NA|TRBD1
CASRDRGQGGGYTF
TGTGCCAGCAGGGACAGGGGGCAGGGTGGCGGCTACACCTTC
>TRBJ1-4|TRBV19|NA|TRBD1
CASSTNGQGLNEKLFF
TGTGCCAGTAGTACTAACGGACAGGGGCTTAATGAAAAACTGTTTTTT
>TRBJ2-1|TRBV7-2|once|NA
CASSLVRGGDEQFF
TGTGCCAGCAGCTTAGTTAGGGGGGGAGATGAGCAGTTCTTC
>TRBJ1-4|TRBV4-1|NA|TRBD1
CASSQFPRQGRKLFF
TGCGCCAGCAGCCAATTTCCTCGACAGGGAAGAAAACTGTTTTTT
>TRBJ1-5|TRBV9|NA|NA
CASSVQPTGTTQHF
TGTGCCAGCAGCGTACAGCCAACCGGGACAACCCAGCATTTT
>TRBJ2-2|TRBV7-9|NA|NA
CASSLVDSNTGELFF
TGTGCCAGCAGCTTAGTCGACAGTAACACCGGGGAGCTGTTTTTT
>TRBJ1-2|TRBV19|NA|NA
CASTGTRDQNYGYTF
TGTGCCAGTACCGGGACTCGGGATCAGAACTATGGCTACACCTTC
>TRBJ1-2|TRBV28|few|NA
CASSPESGRNYGYTF
TGTGCCAGCAGCCCGGAATCCGGGAGGAACTATGGCTACACCTTC
>TRBJ2-1|TRBV5-6|once|TRBD2
CASSGYLAGGSYNEQFF
TGTGCCAGCAGCGGATACTTAGCGGGCGGATCCTACAATGAGCAGTTCTTC
>TRBJ1-5|TRBV30|NA|TRBD1
CAWSGQGANQPQHF
TGTGCCTGGAGTGGACAGGGGGCAAATCAGCCCCAGCATTTT
>TRBJ1-1|TRBV7-3|NA|NA
CASSFGADTEAFF
TGTGCCAGCAGCTTTGGGGCGGACACTGAAGCTTTCTTT
>TRBJ1-6|TRBV5-5|NA|NA
CASSLVGQRNSPLHF
TGTGCCAGCAGCTTGGTAGGACAGAGGAATTCACCCCTCCACTTT
>TRBJ2-3|TRBV5-6|NA|NA
CASSFGGLTDTQYF
TGTGCCAGCAGCTTCGGCGGCCTCACAGATACGCAGTATTTT
>TRBJ2-3|TRBV6-5|once|NA
CASSYSSAGGTDTQYF
TGTGCCAGCAGTTACTCTAGCGCTGGGGGGACAGATACGCAGTATTTT
>TRBJ1-2|TRBV28|NA|TRBD1
CASSSDRAVAF
TGTGCCAGCAGCTCCGACAGGGCGGTCGCCTTC
>TRBJ1-5|TRBV28|NA|TRBD1
CASSLERYRGSNQPQHF
TGTGCCAGCAGTTTAGAGCGGTACAGGGGTAGCAATCAGCCCCAGCATTTT
>TRBJ2-7|TRBV7-2|NA|NA
CASSGRLLHEQYF
TGTGCCAGCAGCGGCAGGCTACTGCACGAGCAGTACTTC
>TRBJ1-2|TRBV29-1|NA|NA
CSFREGLNYGYTF
TGCAGCTTCCGGGAAGGGTTGAACTATGGCTACACCTTC
>TRBJ2-3|TRBV2|NA|NA
CASSVEGTDTQYF
TGTGCCAGCAGTGTCGAGGGCACAGATACGCAGTATTTT
>TRBJ1-1|TRBV2|NA|NA
CASSGDGGTEAFF
TGTGCCAGCAGTGGAGACGGGGGCACTGAAGCTTTCTTT
>TRBJ1-1|TRBV30|NA|NA
CAWRRGLPVFTEAFF
TGTGCCTGGAGAAGGGGCTTACCGGTATTCACTGAAGCTTTCTTT
>TRBJ1-1|TRBV27|NA|TRBD1
CASIGDRANTEAFF
TGTGCCAGCATCGGGGACAGGGCGAACACTGAAGCTTTCTTT
>TRBJ1-5|TRBV28|NA|NA
CASSLAVGGSQPQHF
TGTGCCAGCAGTTTGGCGGTCGGGGGAAGTCAGCCCCAGCATTTT